Each of the 15 T cell receptor beta chains below was sequenced from the same sample in a study of tumor-infiltrating lymphocytes in oesophageal squamous cell carcinoma. TCRdb recomputed calls from the PCR reads with MiXCR, one row per CDR3 protein. In the table there are 15,000 or so distinct CDR3 sequences, approximately 54% of which are singletons. Sequencing used esophageal tumor tissue. Receptors were obtained from a female donor with esophageal squamous cell carcinoma.

V and J are TRBV7-3 and TRBJ2-7; D not resolved. The J call could be wrong; TRBJ2-1 is a better fit for the DNA end. The germline V gene encodes CDR1 SGHTA and CDR2 FQGTGA. This CDR3 is built from 15 residues. The DNA of the CDR3 is TGTGCCAGCAGCTTAAGTGTGAGAACCTACAATGAGCAGTTCTTC. Translating gives CASSLSVRTYNEQFF.

In this sample, this clonotype turned up a few times. One end of the junction fails to match germline, which may point to a read error. The J gene is TRBJ2-5, the V gene TRBV11-2; the D gene could be TRBD1 or TRBD2 (5 bases each). Germline V gene sequence: CDR1 SGHAT, CDR2 FQNNGV. This CDR3 comprises 13 residues. DNA for the CDR3: TGTGCCAGCAGCTTAGAAGAGGGGTCACCCCTCCACTTC. This sequence encodes CASSLEEGSPLHF. Looking up the rest from reference TRBV11-2 and TRBJ2-5 gives the full variable domain: EAGVAQSPRYKIIEKRQSVAFWCNPISGHATLYWYQQILGQGPKLLIQFQNNGVVDDSQLPKDRFSAERLKGVDSTLKIQPAKLEDSAVYLCASSLEEGSPLHFGPGTRLLVL.

The gene calls are TRBV7-8 and TRBJ2-3; D is unclear. The J call may be incorrect, as the DNA end agrees better with TRBJ2-1. Germline V gene sequence: CDR1 SGHVS, CDR2 FQNEAQ. The CDR3 runs 14 residues. CDR3 nucleotide sequence: TGTGCCAGCAGCCGTACTGGACGCACAGATACGCAGTTCTTC. This codes for CASSRTGRTDTQFF.

This clonotype was observed at least ten times. V and J are TRBV7-9 and TRBJ2-1; D possibly corresponds to TRBD1 (6 bases). The better agreement between TRBJ2-7 and the DNA end casts doubt on the J call. Germline loops: CDR1 SEHNR, CDR2 FQNEAQ (reference sequence). There are 14 residues in the CDR3. CDR3 coding DNA: TGTGCCAGCAGCCACCGGGACACCCTCGCCGAGCAGTACTTC. It encodes CASSHRDTLAEQYF.

This clonotype was detected many times. This sequence joins TRBV15 and TRBJ1-4; no clear D. This CDR3 has 14 amino acids. The V gene lost 3 bases and the J gene lost 5 bases, with 10 bases spanning the gap. Germline lookup yields CDR1 LNHNV and CDR2 YYDKDF (reference sequence). The chain's CDR3 is CATSRELGNEKLFF. In DNA form, the CDR3 reads TGTGCCACCAGCAGGGAACTAGGAAATGAAAAACTGTTTTTT.

Only a few counts were recorded for this clonotype. This chain connects TRBV7-2 to TRBJ2-1; D is unresolved. Deletions cut 2 bases from V and 6 bases from J, with 14 bases between. Germline CDR1 reads SGHTA; CDR2 reads FQGNSA. CDR3 size: 15 residues. The CDR3 spells CASSLNLGRSNEQFF. As DNA, the CDR3 is TGTGCCAGCAGCTTAAACCTTGGACGAAGCAATGAGCAGTTCTTC.

This clonotype rates as large. This chain links TRBV6-1 with TRBJ2-3; D remains unclear. Trimming cost V 8 bases and J 0 bases, with 9 bases left between them. The CDR3 loop spans 13 amino acids. Germline values: CDR1 MNHNS, CDR2 SASEGT. For the CDR3, the DNA is TGTGCCAGCGGAGCGCCGAGCACAGATACGCAGTATTTT. The encoded protein is CASGAPSTDTQYF.

This clonotype was observed at least ten times. The chain is built from TRBV2 and TRBJ2-1; D is perhaps TRBD1 or TRBD2 (5 bases each). Trimming cost V 6 bases and J 5 bases, with 8 bases left between them. Germline V CDR1 and CDR2: SNHLY, FYNNEI. The CDR3 loop spans 12 amino acids. In DNA, the CDR3 is TGTGCCAGCAGCGGGACCAACAATGAGCAGTTCTTC. Protein: CASSGTNNEQFF. Complete variable domain (other parts from reference TRBV2 and TRBJ2-1): EPEVTQTPSHQVTQMGQEVILRCVPISNHLYFYWYRQILGQKVEFLVSFYNNEISEKSEIFDDQFSVERPDGSNFTLKIRSTKLEDSAMYFCASSGTNNEQFFGPGTRLTVL.

As to this clonotype: Here the CDR3 omits its conserved ending phenylalanine or tryptophan, so a read error is the likely source. Because the CDR3's place on the DNA is in doubt, the DNA is left out and the CDR3 is given as listed by TCRdb. The J gene is TRBJ2-1, the V gene TRBV7-6; the D call in the table, TRBD1, was not verified against the DNA. The CDR3 contains 17 residues when both ends are counted. Germline CDR1 and CDR2: SGHVS and FNYEAQ. This chain's CDR3 is CASSSGTGSSYEQYFGS.

This clonotype was detected ten times or more. This chain uses TRBV4-2 with TRBJ1-1; 7 positions agree with TRBD1. The J segment lost 3 bases and the V segment lost 1 base, leaving 8 bases of the junction unmatched. CDR3 length: 16 residues. Per germline, CDR1 LGHNA and CDR2 YNFKEQ. CDR3 bases: TGTGCCAGCAGCCAAGTCGGAGGGGGCGATTACACTGAAGCTTTCTTT. Translating gives CASSQVGGGDYTEAFF.

The chain links TRBV7-3 to TRBJ2-5; 8 bases agree with TRBD2. J lost 11 bases, V lost 5 bases, and 16 bases had no gene match. This CDR3 has 15 residues. CDR1 is SGHTA and CDR2 is FQGTGA in the germline V gene. The chain's CDR3 is CASSPIAGPYNEQYF. The CDR3 nucleotides are TGTGCCAGCAGCCCGATAGCGGGACCCTACAATGAGCAGTACTTC.

The V gene is TRBV24-1, the J gene TRBJ2-5; possibly TRBD1 for D (6 bases). The CDR3 runs 14 residues. Germline values: CDR1 KGHDR, CDR2 SFDVKD. The V end was cut by 3 bases, the J end by 1 base, with 8 bases between. CDR3 sequence (DNA): TGTGCCACCAGTGATCAGGGGACCCAAGAGACCCAGTACTTC. Its translation: CATSDQGTQETQYF.

This clonotype has ten or more counts. This chain joins TRBV12-3 or TRBV12-4 and TRBJ1-2, with 10 bases matching TRBD1. V was pared by 6 bases and J by 7 bases, with 5 bases of the junction left unmatched. The CDR3 loop spans 13 amino acids. CDR3 sequence: CASSDRGRGGYTF. The CDR3 DNA reads as TGTGCCAGCAGCGACAGGGGGCGTGGTGGCTACACCTTC.

This clonotype has just a few counts. The rearrangement joins TRBV7-9 to TRBJ2-1; D ambiguous. The CDR3 totals 15 residues. Germline V lookup: CDR1 SEHNR, CDR2 FQNEAQ (reference sequence). Trimming removed 1 base from V and 0 bases from J, with 7 bases in between. DNA for the CDR3: TGTGCCAGCAGCTTAGTTCTCGGCTCCTACAATGAGCAGTTCTTC. Its protein is CASSLVLGSYNEQFF.

The rearrangement links TRBV7-2 to TRBJ2-5; TRBD2 agrees at 13 bases. The J call is in doubt because the DNA end fits TRBJ2-7 better. The CDR3 extends over 15 amino acids. Germline-derived CDR1 and CDR2 are SGHTA and FQGNSA. The CDR3 bases are TGTGCCAGCAGCTCCGGACTAGCGGGAGTTTACGAGCAGTACTTC. This codes for CASSSGLAGVYEQYF.